The 9 T cell receptor beta chains reported below all come from one sample, sequenced in a study of CDR3 diversity in severe acne. TCRdb used MiXCR to reprocess the PCR reads, holding one entry per CDR3 protein. The sample records 85,000 to 120,000 distinct CDR3 sequences, roughly 51% being singletons. Material for sequencing was blood. These receptors all stem from a male donor with acne.

The V and J genes are TRBV20-1 and TRBJ1-2, with D perhaps matching TRBD1 (6 bases). Germline CDR1 and CDR2: DFQATT and SNEGSKA (reference sequence). The CDR3 runs 18 residues. V lost 0 bases and J lost 1, with 21 bases in between. CDR3 nucleotides: TGCAGTGCTAGAGATCTAGACAGTCAGGGGATCTTTAACTATGGCTACACCTTC. It codes for CSARDLDSQGIFNYGYTF.

This clonotype has a count of ten or more. This chain connects TRBV7-8 to TRBJ2-1; 10 nucleotides agree with TRBD2. Germline values: CDR1 SGHVS, CDR2 FQNEAQ. There are 19 residues in the CDR3. J lost 2 bases, V lost 3 bases, and 13 bases had no gene match. The CDR3 DNA reads TGTGCCAGCAGCTTTAAGGTGACTAGCGGGTGGCAGGCCTACAATGAGCAGTTCTTC. This translates into CASSFKVTSGWQAYNEQFF.

V gene TRBV2 combines with J gene TRBJ2-3; no reliable D call. The CDR3 covers 12 residues. The germline CDR1 and CDR2 sequences are SNHLY and FYNNEI. Between the trimmed V and J ends, which lost 7 bases and 3 bases, there was a span of 8 bases. CDR3 amino acids: CASMAETDTQYF. In nucleotides, the CDR3 is TGTGCCAGCATGGCCGAAACAGATACGCAGTATTTT. Supplemented by reference TRBV2 and TRBJ2-3, the full variable domain reads EPEVTQTPSHQVTQMGQEVILRCVPISNHLYFYWYRQILGQKVEFLVSFYNNEISEKSEIFDDQFSVERPDGSNFTLKIRSTKLEDSAMYFCASMAETDTQYFGPGTRLTVL.

The V and J genes are TRBV2 and TRBJ1-2; 10 bases are shared with TRBD1. The CDR3 loop spans 14 amino acids. The germline V gene has CDR1 SNHLY and CDR2 FYNNEI. Unmatched junction bases numbered 5, after V lost 7 bases and J lost 3 bases. In DNA, the CDR3 is TGTGCCAGCACGAGACAGGGGGCATACTATGGCTACACCTTC. Translated, it gives CASTRQGAYYGYTF.

The genes are TRBV25-1 and TRBJ1-2, with D possibly matching TRBD1 (6 bases). The CDR3 is made up of 12 amino acids. Trimming cost V 5 bases and J 7 bases, with 11 bases left between them. The V gene's germline CDR1 is MGHDK and CDR2 SYGVNS. The CDR3 DNA reads TGTGCCAGCAGTAGCACAGGGAGTGGCTACACCTTC. Its translation is CASSSTGSGYTF.

This clonotype has only a few counts. This chain connects TRBV20-1 to TRBJ2-7; 12 nucleotides align to TRBD2. Trimming cost V 7 bases and J 1 base; bases outside gene matches: 8. CDR1 DFQATT and CDR2 SNEGSKA come from the germline V gene (reference sequence). The CDR3 consists of 15 residues. The CDR3 here is CSGLAGVIGSYEQYF. In DNA, the CDR3 is TGCAGTGGACTAGCGGGAGTAATCGGTTCCTACGAGCAGTACTTC.

As regards this clonotype: This may be a read error: a much more frequent sequence differs by one nucleotide. The CDR3 DNA is TGTGCCAGCAGTCAACAGGGGGGGGACACTGAAGCTTTCTTT. As protein: CASSQQGGDTEAFF. This chain connects TRBV2 to TRBJ1-1; 8 bases are a match to TRBD1. This CDR3 has 14 amino acids. V shed 5 bases, J shed 3 bases, and the junction held 5 bases outside the gene matches. Germline CDR1 SNHLY, CDR2 FYNNEI.

The V gene is TRBV7-2, the J gene TRBJ2-5; 8 bases align to TRBD2. Trimming took 1 base from V and 5 from J; bases not matched to a gene: 9. There are 16 residues in the CDR3. In germline, CDR1 is SGHTA, CDR2 FQGNSA. This chain's CDR3 is CASSLEGLGGGETQYF. The CDR3 DNA follows: TGTGCCAGCAGCTTAGAGGGACTAGGTGGGGGGGAGACCCAGTACTTC.

The sample holds a few counts of this clonotype. The chain uses TRBV19 and TRBJ2-3; 9 bases are shared with TRBD2. There are 16 residues in the CDR3. After removal of 3 bases from V and 5 bases from J, the junction contained 9 bases not matched to a gene. Germline CDR1 LNHDA, CDR2 SQIVND (reference sequence). The CDR3 here is CASSMGGRASGDTQYF. DNA of the CDR3: TGTGCCAGTAGTATGGGCGGGAGGGCCTCCGGAGATACGCAGTATTTT.